The 28 T cell receptor beta chains below come from one sample, sequenced in a study of T cells expressing NK-cell markers (dated by TCRdb to 2020 to 2021). The method was 5' RACE. For sequencing, an Illumina HiSeq 2000 was employed. With the reads reprocessed by TCRdb, a single entry stands for each CDR3 protein sequence and no DNA is reported. Per the sample table, the count is over 150,000 distinct CDR3 sequences. The ten biggest clones cover just over 20% of the sample. Material for sequencing was blood T cells: a sorted CD56 or NKG2C T cell subset, CD4+ or CD8+ T cells, or bulk PBMC T cells (not recorded which). The origin of the receptors is a man aged 18-70 years in good health.

V gene TRBV6-2 or TRBV6-3 combines with J gene TRBJ1-2; TCRdb selects TRBD1, and the lack of DNA leaves this call unchecked. The CDR3 consists of 15 residues. CDR1 and CDR2 from the germline V gene are MNHEY and SVGEGT. CDR3 amino acids: CASSYPPGQRPGYTF.

V and J are TRBV7-7 and TRBJ2-1; TCRdb's D gene call, TRBD1, goes unchecked for lack of DNA. From germline, CDR1 is SSHAT and CDR2 FNYEAQ (reference sequence). This CDR3 comprises 18 residues. CDR3 sequence: CASSHEAGAPGFRNEQFF.

The chain couples TRBV4-1 to TRBJ1-1; lacking DNA, the TRBD1 call made by TCRdb goes unchecked. The CDR3 consists of 12 residues. The germline gives CDR1 MGHRA, CDR2 YSYEKL. The CDR3 loop is CASSQGPTEAFF.

The J gene is TRBJ2-1, the V gene TRBV15; the TRBD2 assignment by TCRdb is unverifiable without DNA. Looked up from germline, CDR1 is LNHNV and CDR2 is YYDKDF (reference sequence). The CDR3 runs 15 residues. The CDR3 protein is CATSPLSGGTNEQFF.

This chain connects TRBV5-6 to TRBJ1-1; as DNA is missing, the TRBD1 call by TCRdb cannot be tested. The length of the CDR3 is 15 residues. In germline, CDR1 is SGHDT, CDR2 YYEEEE. The CDR3 here is CASSLVDRVDTEAFF.

The genes are TRBV27 and TRBJ2-2; TCRdb outputs TRBD1, but without DNA this stays unchecked. The CDR3 is 15 amino acids. The germline V gene has CDR1 MNHEY and CDR2 SMNVEV (reference sequence). CDR3: CASSLVGAATGELFF.

V is TRBV12-3 or TRBV12-4 and J is TRBJ2-1; no DNA is available, so the TRBD2 call from TCRdb remains unchecked. The CDR3 contains 18 residues. This CDR3 is CASSFLVWGLADGNEQFF.

The chain employs TRBV5-6 and TRBJ2-5; TCRdb picks TRBD1, but there is no DNA to check that call. This CDR3 comprises 15 residues. Germline V gene sequence: CDR1 SGHDT, CDR2 YYEEEE. Here the CDR3 reads CASRRQGRLQETQYF.

The genes are TRBV5-6 and TRBJ2-7. This CDR3 comprises 14 residues. The germline CDR1 and CDR2 sequences are SGHDT and YYEEEE. CDR3 amino acids: CASSPVDHPKEQYF.

Here the CDR3 reads CATSDAGNQPQHF. The gene calls are TRBV15 and TRBJ1-5. Germline-derived CDR1 and CDR2 are LNHNV and YYDKDF (reference sequence). The length of the CDR3 is 13 residues.

The chain couples TRBV5-7 to TRBJ2-7; TCRdb's assignment of TRBD1 cannot be checked, as there is no DNA. TRBV5-7 is designated an ORF whose function remains uncertain. CDR3 length: 14 amino acids. This CDR3 is CASRTGQGGYEQYF.

The CDR3 sequence is CASSLGTGGGKLFF. The chain uses TRBV11-2 and TRBJ1-4. The CDR3 length is 14 residues. The V gene's germline CDR1 is SGHAT and CDR2 FQNNGV.

The CDR3: CASSLVRYSTDTQYF. V and J are TRBV5-1 and TRBJ2-3. The CDR3 covers 15 residues. CDR1 is SGHRS and CDR2 is YFSETQ in the germline V gene.

V usage is TRBV2 and J usage is TRBJ2-7; absent DNA, TCRdb's TRBD1 call cannot be checked. The CDR3 length is 16 residues. From germline, CDR1 is SNHLY and CDR2 FYNNEI. The CDR3 loop reads CASRHQGQESSYEQYF. The whole variable domain, filled in from reference TRBV2 and TRBJ2-7, reads EPEVTQTPSHQVTQMGQEVILRCVPISNHLYFYWYRQILGQKVEFLVSFYNNEISEKSEIFDDQFSVERPDGSNFTLKIRSTKLEDSAMYFCASRHQGQESSYEQYFGPGTRLTVT.

V usage is TRBV3-1 and J usage is TRBJ2-2; TCRdb proposes TRBD1, but this gene call is untestable without DNA. This CDR3 has 16 residues. Looked up from germline, CDR1 is LGHDT and CDR2 is YNNKEL (reference sequence). The CDR3 sequence is CASSQDLTGGVGELFF.

V and J are TRBV7-9 and TRBJ2-1. This CDR3 is built from 13 residues. The germline V gene has CDR1 SEHNR and CDR2 FQNEAQ (reference sequence). CDR3: CATLGNTYNEQFF.

The chain recombines TRBV10-3 with TRBJ2-1; without DNA, the TCRdb call of TRBD1 cannot be checked. The length of the CDR3 is 16 residues. Per the germline V gene, CDR1 is ENHRY and CDR2 is SYGVKD. CDR3 region: CAISESPGTGANEQFF.

The chain joins TRBV27 to TRBJ2-5; the TCRdb call, TRBD1, lacks DNA for checking. CDR3 length: 15 amino acids. Germline loops: CDR1 MNHEY, CDR2 SMNVEV (reference sequence). The CDR3 loop reads CASSPGTGIQETQYF.

V gene TRBV9 combines with J gene TRBJ2-3; TCRdb lists TRBD2, though no DNA is available to test this call. The germline gives CDR1 SGDLS, CDR2 YYNGEE. The CDR3 is 17 residues long. CDR3 in amino acids: CASSVEGTSGGPNTQYF.

CDR3 loop: CASRGLSYEQYF. This chain uses TRBV12-3 or TRBV12-4 with TRBJ2-7; TCRdb's assignment of TRBD2 cannot be checked, as there is no DNA. There are 12 residues in the CDR3.

The chain is built from TRBV28 and TRBJ2-2; absent DNA, TCRdb's TRBD2 call cannot be checked. CDR1 is MDHEN, CDR2 SYDVKM, per germline. The CDR3 has 16 amino acids. Here the CDR3 reads CASSPSGGISTGELFF.

V usage is TRBV7-8 and J usage is TRBJ2-2; TCRdb's D gene call, TRBD2, goes unchecked for lack of DNA. Germline V gene lookup returns CDR1 SGHVS and CDR2 FQNEAQ. The CDR3 has 18 amino acids. The CDR3 is CASTNLLLAGANTGELFF.

The V call is TRBV30, the J call TRBJ2-1. Germline CDR1 and CDR2: GTSNPN and SVGIG (reference sequence). The CDR3 length is 14 residues. The CDR3 spells CAWEEVGSHNEQFF.

V and J are TRBV2 and TRBJ1-1; TCRdb's D gene call, TRBD1, goes unchecked for lack of DNA. Germline V gene data show CDR1 as SNHLY and CDR2 as FYNNEI. The CDR3 has 12 amino acids. CDR3 loop: CASEGGFTEAFF.

This chain joins TRBV5-6 and TRBJ1-2; there is no DNA to check the TCRdb D call of TRBD1. Germline-derived CDR1 and CDR2 are SGHDT and YYEEEE. The CDR3 covers 13 residues. Here the CDR3 reads CASRRGQGYGYTF.

This sequence joins TRBV13 and TRBJ2-7; as DNA is missing, the TRBD2 call by TCRdb cannot be tested. This CDR3 spans 15 amino acids. Per germline, CDR1 PRHDT and CDR2 FYEKMQ (reference sequence). The CDR3 reads CASSSSGLLSYEQYF.

The chain employs TRBV7-9 and TRBJ1-3. CDR3 length equals 14 residues. Germline V gene sequence: CDR1 SEHNR, CDR2 FQNEAQ (reference sequence). The CDR3 loop is CASSLDGSGNTIYF.

This chain uses TRBV4-1 with TRBJ2-2; TCRdb's D gene call, TRBD1, goes unchecked for lack of DNA. Per the germline V gene, CDR1 is MGHRA and CDR2 is YSYEKL. The CDR3 sequence is 14 residues long. Here the CDR3 reads CASSPGRYTGELFF.